Listed here are 19 T cell receptor beta chains from one sample, sequenced in a study of T cell changes during pregnancy in multiple sclerosis. The protocol was immunoSEQ multiplex PCR, while the TCRdb copy is restricted to in-frame clones and leaves out a portion. Here the sample spans 100,000 or so clones, approximately 93% being singletons. Here the sequenced sample was peripheral blood, taken after pregnancy. These receptors all come from a female donor with multiple sclerosis, enrolled in a pregnancy study.

This chain joins TRBV18 and TRBJ2-3; 10 bases fit TRBD2. CDR3 length: 18 residues. Trimming removed 3 bases from V and 2 bases from J; junction bases left unmatched: 11. Germline loops: CDR1 KGHSH, CDR2 LQKENI. The CDR3 spells CASSPFRTSGNLTDTQYF. The CDR3 DNA follows: TGTGCCAGCTCACCCTTTCGGACTAGCGGAAATCTCACAGATACGCAGTATTTT.

The chain combines TRBV28 with TRBJ2-5; TRBD2 agrees at 9 bases. Unmatched junction bases numbered 6, after V lost 1 base and J lost 3 bases. This CDR3 contains 16 residues. Germline CDR1 and CDR2: MDHEN and SYDVKM. CDR3 amino acids: CASSLFWREGEETQYF. DNA for the CDR3: TGTGCCAGCAGTTTATTTTGGCGGGAGGGGGAAGAGACCCAGTACTTC. The whole variable domain, filled in from reference TRBV28 and TRBJ2-5, reads DVKVTQSSRYLVKRTGEKVFLECVQDMDHENMFWYRQDPGLGLRLIYFSYDVKMKEKGDIPEGYSVSREKKERFSLILESASTNQTSMYLCASSLFWREGEETQYFGPGTRLLVL.

This clone was observed a single time. This chain connects TRBV30 to TRBJ1-2; D may be TRBD1 (6 bases). Germline V gene lookup returns CDR1 GTSNPN and CDR2 SVGIG (reference sequence). V gave up 1 base and J gave up 4 bases, with 16 bases separating them. The CDR3 loop spans 15 amino acids. The CDR3 loop reads CAWSETGSNFYGYTF. The CDR3 nucleotides are TGTGCCTGGAGTGAAACAGGGTCCAATTTCTATGGCTACACCTTC.

This chain connects TRBV19 to TRBJ1-1, with 9 bases fitting TRBD1. J gave up 1 base and V 6 bases, and 6 bases lay outside the gene matches. The CDR3 has 15 residues. CDR1 and CDR2 (germline): LNHDA, SQIVND (reference sequence). Here the CDR3 reads CASRIPGQGNTEAFF. The CDR3 nucleotides read TGTGCCAGTAGAATTCCGGGACAGGGGAACACTGAAGCTTTCTTT.

This clone was counted a single time. This chain uses TRBV29-1 with TRBJ1-1, with D perhaps matching TRBD1 (5 bases). V lost 4 bases and J 11 bases, leaving 17 bases between the germline ends. Germline lookup yields CDR1 SQVTM and CDR2 ANQGSEA. There are 12 residues in the CDR3. The CDR3 reads CSVAGQGLLAFF. CDR3 in DNA: TGCAGCGTTGCAGGGCAGGGTTTATTGGCTTTCTTT.

The V gene is TRBV9, the J gene TRBJ1-5; D gene ambiguous. The V and J ends lost 0 bases and 2 bases respectively, with 9 bases between them. This CDR3 is built from 15 residues. CDR1 and CDR2 (germline): SGDLS, YYNGEE. The CDR3 nucleotides read TGTGCCAGCAGCGTAGACGGTCGGGGCAATCAGCCCCAGCATTTT. Its translation: CASSVDGRGNQPQHF.

The genes are TRBV28 and TRBJ2-7; 8 bases match TRBD2. CDR3 size: 13 residues. V dropped 4 bases and J dropped 7; count of bases not matched to a gene: 6. Looked up from germline, CDR1 is MDHEN and CDR2 is SYDVKM. The chain's CDR3 is CASSSPSGLEQYF. CDR3 coding DNA: TGTGCCAGCAGTTCCCCTAGCGGGCTTGAGCAGTACTTC. Supplemented by reference TRBV28 and TRBJ2-7, the full variable domain reads DVKVTQSSRYLVKRTGEKVFLECVQDMDHENMFWYRQDPGLGLRLIYFSYDVKMKEKGDIPEGYSVSREKKERFSLILESASTNQTSMYLCASSSPSGLEQYFGPGTRLTVT.

The chain joins TRBV5-1 to TRBJ2-7; D is unresolved. The length of the CDR3 is 15 residues. Per germline, CDR1 SGHRS and CDR2 YFSETQ. With 5 bases removed from V and 5 bases from J, the gap between germline ends came to 20 bases. The CDR3 region is CASRTQTNPGHEQYF. In DNA form, the CDR3 reads TGCGCCAGCAGGACTCAAACTAATCCCGGTCACGAGCAGTACTTC.

V and J are TRBV10-1 and TRBJ2-1; D remains unclear. The V gene's germline CDR1 is WNHNN and CDR2 SYGVQD (reference sequence). V lost 7 bases, J lost 4 bases, and 23 bases lay in between. CDR3 size: 17 residues. CDR3 DNA sequence: TGCGCCAGCACGACCTCCCCTTGGAGAGAGAATTACAATGAGCAGTTCTTC. As protein: CASTTSPWRENYNEQFF.

This clone was detected only once. V gene TRBV5-1 combines with J gene TRBJ2-5, with D uncertain. V was cut by 2 bases and J by 0 bases, with 11 bases left in between. The CDR3 runs to 15 residues. Germline V gene data show CDR1 as SGHRS and CDR2 as YFSETQ. The CDR3 bases are TGCGCCAGCAGCTTCTTCGGCCTAGACCAAGAGACCCAGTACTTC. This translates into CASSFFGLDQETQYF.

The rearrangement uses TRBV4-3 and TRBJ2-2; possibly TRBD1 for D (6 bases). Trimming took off 3 bases at V and 2 bases at J, with 16 bases between the two ends. The length of the CDR3 is 17 residues. Germline lookup yields CDR1 LGHNA and CDR2 YSLEER. The CDR3 nucleotides read TGCGCCAGCAGCCAGGGCCCGGGACAAATAAACACCGGGGAGCTGTTTTTT. Its protein is CASSQGPGQINTGELFF.

The V call is TRBV27, the J call TRBJ2-7; weak D call: TRBD1 (6 bases). V shed 6 bases and J shed 0 bases, with 12 bases lying between them. The germline V gene encodes CDR1 MNHEY and CDR2 SMNVEV (reference sequence). CDR3 length: 14 amino acids. The chain's CDR3 is CASSPQGGSYEQYF. The CDR3 nucleotides are TGTGCCAGCAGCCCCCAAGGGGGCTCCTACGAGCAGTACTTC.

The chain joins TRBV19 to TRBJ1-4, with 7 bases aligning to TRBD1. This CDR3 has 15 amino acids. The germline V gene has CDR1 LNHDA and CDR2 SQIVND (reference sequence). The ends lost 9 bases at V and 4 bases at J; junction bases unmatched: 11. CDR3 bases: TGTGCCAGCATGGACAGGCGCCGGTATAATGAAAAACTGTTTTTT. Translated: CASMDRRRYNEKLFF. Full variable domain (missing parts from reference TRBV19 and TRBJ1-4): DGGITQSPKYLFRKEGQNVTLSCEQNLNHDAMYWYRQDPGQGLRLIYYSQIVNDFQKGDIAEGYSVSREKKESFPLTVTSAQKNPTAFYLCASMDRRRYNEKLFFGSGTQLSVL.

The chain joins TRBV2 to TRBJ2-7; possible D gene TRBD1, 5 bases. Trimming cost V 8 bases and J 2 bases, with 7 bases left between them. The germline V gene encodes CDR1 SNHLY and CDR2 FYNNEI. The CDR3 has 11 amino acids. The CDR3 sequence: CASDRAYEQYF. The CDR3 nucleotides read TGTGCCAGCGACAGAGCCTACGAGCAGTACTTC.

This clone was detected a few times. This rearrangement joins TRBV27 to TRBJ2-2; weak D call: TRBD2 (6 bases). V lost 7 bases, J lost 7 bases, and 10 bases lay in between. Germline V gives CDR1 MNHEY, CDR2 SMNVEV (reference sequence). CDR3 size: 12 residues. CDR3 coding DNA: TGTGCCAGCACCTGGGGAGGCGGGGAGCTGTTTTTT. Its protein product is CASTWGGGELFF.

The rearrangement joins TRBV10-3 to TRBJ2-5; 9 nucleotides match TRBD1. In germline, CDR1 is ENHRY, CDR2 SYGVKD. Unmatched junction bases numbered 6, after V lost 8 bases and J lost 2 bases. The CDR3 consists of 14 residues. The CDR3 DNA reads TGTGCCATCGGGGGGACAGGGAGGCAAGAGACCCAGTACTTC. The encoded protein is CAIGGTGRQETQYF.

The J gene is TRBJ1-2, the V gene TRBV6-5; D might be TRBD1 (5 bases). The germline V and J ends were trimmed by 4 bases and 4 bases, with 16 bases remaining between them. The CDR3 spans 15 residues. Germline V gives CDR1 MNHEY, CDR2 SVGAGI. CDR3: CASSSSGVTGYGYTF. CDR3 bases: TGTGCCAGCAGTTCTTCTGGCGTTACAGGCTATGGCTACACCTTC.

This clone was counted between two and nine times. The V call is TRBV7-9, the J call TRBJ2-1, with TRBD2 matching 8 bases. The CDR3 is 14 residues long. Germline V CDR1 and CDR2: SEHNR, FQNEAQ (reference sequence). The junction had 7 bases not matched to a gene; V was cut back by 6 bases and J by 6 bases. CDR3 DNA sequence: TGTGCCAGCAGTAAGCGGGAGAGGGGCAATGAGCAGTTCTTC. It translates to CASSKRERGNEQFF. The full variable domain, its missing parts supplied by reference TRBV7-9 and TRBJ2-1, is DTGVSQNPRHKITKRGQNVTFRCDPISEHNRLYWYRQTLGQGPEFLTYFQNEAQLEKSRLLSDRFSAERPKGSFSTLEIQRTEQGDSAMYLCASSKRERGNEQFFGPGTRLTVL.

The rearrangement uses TRBV28 and TRBJ2-7; 7 bases are shared with TRBD2. V dropped 6 bases and J dropped 3; count of bases not matched to a gene: 8. Germline V gives CDR1 MDHEN, CDR2 SYDVKM. The CDR3 loop spans 14 amino acids. CDR3 protein: CASRSSSGVYEQYF. CDR3 nucleotides: TGTGCCAGCAGATCGTCTAGCGGAGTCTACGAGCAGTACTTC.